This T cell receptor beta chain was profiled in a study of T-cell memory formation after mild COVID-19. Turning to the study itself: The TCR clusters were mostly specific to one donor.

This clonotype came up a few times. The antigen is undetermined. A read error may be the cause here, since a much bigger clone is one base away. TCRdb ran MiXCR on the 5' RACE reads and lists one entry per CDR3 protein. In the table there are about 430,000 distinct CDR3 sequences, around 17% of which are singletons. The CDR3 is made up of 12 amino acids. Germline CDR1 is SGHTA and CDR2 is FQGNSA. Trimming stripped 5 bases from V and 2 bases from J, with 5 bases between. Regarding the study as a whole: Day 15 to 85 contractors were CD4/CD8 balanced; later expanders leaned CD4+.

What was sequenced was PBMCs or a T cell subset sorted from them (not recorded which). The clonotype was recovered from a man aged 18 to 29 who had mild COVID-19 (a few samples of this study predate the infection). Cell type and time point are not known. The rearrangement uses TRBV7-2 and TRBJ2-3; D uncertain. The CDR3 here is CASSPVTDTQYF. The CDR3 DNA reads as TGTGCCAGCAGCCCCGTCACAGATACGCAGTATTTT.